This T cell receptor (beta chain) appears in the sequencing data of a study of T-cell memory formation after mild COVID-19. Overall study findings and caveats: Clones that contracted from day 15 to 85 had balanced CD4/CD8; later expanders were CD4+ biased. Those CD4+ clones that contracted were mainly in CM and EM (CD8+ ones in EMRA).

Using constant-segment primers, 5'RACE produced TCR alpha and TCR beta cDNA libraries carrying sample barcodes and UMIs. TCRdb independently ran MiXCR on the 5' RACE reads; one entry per CDR3 protein. The sample lists 65,000 to 95,000 distinct CDR3 sequences; 9.5% to 15% were seen once. In its sample, this clonotype was seen a few times. Its antigen is still unknown. This receptor was obtained from a man aged 18 to 30 who had mild COVID-19 (a few samples of this study predate the infection). Cell type and time point are not known. Sequenced: PBMCs or a T cell subset sorted from them (not recorded which).

The CDR3 DNA sequence: TGTGCCAGCACCCTTTCCTTTGGGTCCGGGGAGCTGTTTTTT. This codes for CASTLSFGSGELFF. This sequence joins TRBV12-3 or TRBV12-4 and TRBJ2-2; D remains ambiguous. There are 14 residues in the CDR3. With 7 bases removed from V and 6 bases from J, the gap between germline ends came to 15 bases.